A selection of T cell receptor beta chains follows, all from one sample in a study of CD8+ T cells in alopecia areata. Libraries were prepared by immunoSEQ multiplex PCR; TCRdb keeps only in-frame clonotypes and omits some of them. The table lists some 150,000 clones, around three fifths of them singletons, with about 6.8% in the top ten. The starting material was CD4+ T cells sorted from blood, obtained at week 0. These receptors came from a human donor with alopecia areata. Both conserved end residues are part of each CDR3. Fields, in order: J gene, V gene, clone size, CDR3 protein. Only some rows state a clone size, as once, few, many or a class for expanded clones.

TRBJ2-5	TRBV29-1	.	CSVETSVRETQYF
TRBJ2-2	TRBV30	.	CAWRLASGTGELFF
TRBJ2-5	TRBV5-1	.	CASSAGLGGTQYF
TRBJ2-5	TRBV25-1	.	CASSTGQETQYF
TRBJ2-3	TRBV29-1	.	CSVSGGGGGTDTQYF
TRBJ2-6	TRBV7-9	.	CASSLVTGANVLTF
TRBJ2-7	TRBV2	few	CASRSSATGEQYF
TRBJ1-4	TRBV6-5	few	CASSYSQSEKLFF
TRBJ1-1	TRBV30	.	CAWSVNTEAFF
TRBJ1-4	TRBV30	.	CAWSQGDLGKLFF
TRBJ2-5	TRBV5-1	.	CASSLGQTSGGIQETQYF
TRBJ2-2	TRBV6-5	.	CASSLTENTGELFF
TRBJ1-6	TRBV19	.	CASRKDRLDSPLHF
TRBJ2-2	TRBV2	.	CASSRTPNGELFF
TRBJ2-2	TRBV9	.	CASSQGNTGELFF
TRBJ1-2	TRBV5-6	.	CASSGGRRYGYTF